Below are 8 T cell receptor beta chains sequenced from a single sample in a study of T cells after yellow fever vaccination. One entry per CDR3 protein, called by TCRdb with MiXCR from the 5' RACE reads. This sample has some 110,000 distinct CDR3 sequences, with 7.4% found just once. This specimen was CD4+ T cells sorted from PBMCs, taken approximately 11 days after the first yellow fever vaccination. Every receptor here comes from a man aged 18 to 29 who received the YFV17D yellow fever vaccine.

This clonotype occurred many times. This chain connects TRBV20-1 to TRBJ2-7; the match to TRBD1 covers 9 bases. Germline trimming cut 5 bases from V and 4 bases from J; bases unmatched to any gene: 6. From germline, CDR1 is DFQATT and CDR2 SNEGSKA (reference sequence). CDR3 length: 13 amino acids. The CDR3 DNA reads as TGCAGTGCTTCCGGGACAGGGTTATACGAGCAGTACTTC. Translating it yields CSASGTGLYEQYF.

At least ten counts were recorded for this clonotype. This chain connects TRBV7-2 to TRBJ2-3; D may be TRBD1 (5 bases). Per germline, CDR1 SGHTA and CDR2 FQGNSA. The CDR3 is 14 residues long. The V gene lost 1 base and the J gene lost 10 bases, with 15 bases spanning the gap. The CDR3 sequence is CASSLVVQERAQYF. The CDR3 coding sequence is TGTGCCAGCAGCTTAGTGGTACAGGAGAGAGCGCAGTATTTT.

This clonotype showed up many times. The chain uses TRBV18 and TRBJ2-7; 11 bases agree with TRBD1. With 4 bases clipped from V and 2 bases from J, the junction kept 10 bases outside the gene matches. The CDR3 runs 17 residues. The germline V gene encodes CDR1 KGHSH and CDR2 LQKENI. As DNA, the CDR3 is TGTGCCAGCTCACAGTCTTCCGGGACAGGGGGTCCCTACGAGCAGTACTTC. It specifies CASSQSSGTGGPYEQYF.

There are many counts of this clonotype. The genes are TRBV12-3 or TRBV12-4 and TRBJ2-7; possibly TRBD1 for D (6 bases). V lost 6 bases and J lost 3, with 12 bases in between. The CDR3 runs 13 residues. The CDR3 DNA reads TGTGCCAGCAGCTGGGACACCATCTACGAGCAGTACTTC. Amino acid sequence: CASSWDTIYEQYF.

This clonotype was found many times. CDR3 nucleotide sequence: TGCGCCAGCAGCCGGGACTTCGCCGGGGAGCTGTTTTTT. This encodes CASSRDFAGELFF. The chain joins TRBV5-1 to TRBJ2-2; maybe TRBD2 (6 bases). The germline V gene encodes CDR1 SGHRS and CDR2 YFSETQ. Deletions cut 4 bases from V and 6 bases from J, with 10 bases between. CDR3 length: 13 amino acids.

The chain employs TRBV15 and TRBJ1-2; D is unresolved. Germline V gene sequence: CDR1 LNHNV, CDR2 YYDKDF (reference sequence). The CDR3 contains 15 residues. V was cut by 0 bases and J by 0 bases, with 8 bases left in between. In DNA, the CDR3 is TGTGCCACCAGCAGAGATTATACCACTAACTATGGCTACACCTTC. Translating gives CATSRDYTTNYGYTF.

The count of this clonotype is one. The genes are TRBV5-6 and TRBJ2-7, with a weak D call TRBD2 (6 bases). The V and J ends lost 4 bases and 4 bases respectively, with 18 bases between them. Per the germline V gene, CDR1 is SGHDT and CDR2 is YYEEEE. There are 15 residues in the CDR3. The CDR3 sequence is CASSTPGLGFYEQYF. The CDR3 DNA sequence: TGTGCCAGCAGCACTCCGGGACTCGGGTTTTACGAGCAGTACTTC.

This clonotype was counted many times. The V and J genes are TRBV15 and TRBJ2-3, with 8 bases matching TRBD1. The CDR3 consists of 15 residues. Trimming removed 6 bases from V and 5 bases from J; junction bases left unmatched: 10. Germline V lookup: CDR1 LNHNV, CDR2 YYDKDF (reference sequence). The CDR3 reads CATRILTGGEDTQYF. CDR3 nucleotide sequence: TGTGCCACCAGAATCCTTACAGGGGGTGAAGATACGCAGTATTTT.